This T cell receptor beta chain comes out of a study of persistence of HIV-infected CD4 T cells (dated by TCRdb to the early 2020s). For context, the study as a whole: CMV- and HIV-1 Gag-responding CD4+ T cells were isolated from ART-treated individuals so that antigen-driven clonal expansion of HIV-1-infected cells could be examined. For the TCR cluster analysis across participants, about 8 participants were included for CMV and 7 participants for Gag. Apart from a couple of participants who underwent leukapheresis at a single time point, peripheral blood samples of up to roughly 180 mL were collected from participants at multiple time points. The median time the participants had spent on suppressive ART was around eight years. TCRbeta sequencing assessed the clonality of all cells in each sorted population, while proviral sequencing assessed the clonality of infected cells. The full study reports these points: A correlation was observed between TCR oligoclonality and proviral oligoclonality within the same sorted populations. Antigen-responding cells were enriched for degenerate expanded CDR3beta sequences, which suggests convergent selection of CD4+ responses to CMV and Gag. Only a small number of individuals took part in the study, and the range of antigens tested was limited. TCRbeta richness in CMV- and Gag-responding cells was significantly lower than in anti-CD3/anti-CD28-responding cells; CMV-responding cells had higher oligoclonality than CD3/CD28-stimulated and Gag-responding cells. Bulk TCR analyses could not be restricted to the rare CMV-responding cells that actually carried HIV-1 proviruses.

A note on this clone: What this receptor recognizes is not known. Base qualities are missing; no much larger clone stands one base away.

In the paper's terms, the treatment or condition label means: suppressive antiretroviral therapy. A pool of overlapping 15-mer peptides from HIV-1 Gag, at 0.8 to 1 ug per peptide per mL, was used to stimulate the cells. Memory CD4+ T cells that did not respond, being CD40L-negative, CD69-negative and CD45RO-high, were sorted as memory populations depleted of antigen-responding cells. HIV-1-infected adults in whom suppressive ART had been started during chronic infection were enrolled as participants. Plasma HIV-1 RNA had been undetectable (below 50 copies/mL) in participants for at least 4 years. To be included, participants needed a CD4+ T cell count above 400 cells/uL and a positive CMV serology. Before stimulation, PBMCs were isolated using density centrifugation and then depleted of CD8+ T cells. CD8-depleted PBMCs were stimulated for 15 to 20 hours with anti-CD28/CD49d costimulation, CD40-blocking antibody and enfuvirtide to prevent new infections. Sorting was done on either a Beckman Coulter MoFlo Legacy or an XDP sorter, and propidium iodide was used to exclude dead cells. For samples with more than one million cells, genomic DNA was extracted with the QIAamp DNA Mini Kit, and for all other samples the Quick-DNA Microprep Kit was used.

The immunoSEQ hsTCRB assay version 4 in survey mode was used to sequence TCRbeta repertoires from genomic DNA. Genomic DNA was diluted to around 10 ng/uL, using up to roughly 1 ug per sample for TCRbeta sequencing. Concerning the study's data processing: TCRbeta data analysis was done in ImmunoSeq Analyzer 3.0, and diversity was calculated on productive nucleotide rearrangements. Using the Immunarch R package, the improved Chao index served to estimate lower-bound TCR diversity and the Gini coefficient served to estimate clonality. Different nucleotide rearrangements encoding the same CDR3beta amino acid sequence were counted as distinct clonotypes. TCRbeta sequences significantly enriched in antigen-responding cells relative to anti-CD3/anti-CD28-activated cells were identified by differential abundance analysis. GLIPH2 clustered TCRs by predicted peptide-MHC specificity, both within individual participants and across merged participant data sets. TCRdb mirrors the immuneACCESS table, restricted to in-frame sequences. Some clones are absent from its copies; in checked studies, under half trace to an unresolved V gene, and the reason for the others is unknown. V and J calls and clone size come straight from that table; D and trimming were deduced from the DNA. The sample table records 36,000 or so clones; roughly four fifths of these occur just once. The top ten clonotypes cover around 0.97% of the sample.

From the cysteine through the phenylalanine, the CDR3 covers 16 amino acids. Only CDR3 DNA remains: 48 bases, in frame from the first base. Relative to germline, V is 3 bases shorter and J is 0 bases shorter, with 14 bases between their ends. The germline V gene (reference sequence) yields LNHDA for CDR1 and SQIVND for CDR2. The V gene is TRBV19 and the J gene is TRBJ1-1; the D region possibly corresponds to TRBD1 (5 bases align). This TCR was sampled from an adult with HIV. The donor label of this sample is uncertain. The material sequenced was cultured CD4+ T cells from PBMCs, taken from a patient who received antiretroviral therapy. The cell subset or site label, read with the paper, signifies: CD40L-CD69- CD45RO-high memory CD4 T cells not responding to Gag peptides. At the DNA level, the sequence is TGTGCCAGTAGTATGTATTGGGGGGGAATGAACACTGAAGCTTTCTTT. This codes for CASSMYWGGMNTEAFF.